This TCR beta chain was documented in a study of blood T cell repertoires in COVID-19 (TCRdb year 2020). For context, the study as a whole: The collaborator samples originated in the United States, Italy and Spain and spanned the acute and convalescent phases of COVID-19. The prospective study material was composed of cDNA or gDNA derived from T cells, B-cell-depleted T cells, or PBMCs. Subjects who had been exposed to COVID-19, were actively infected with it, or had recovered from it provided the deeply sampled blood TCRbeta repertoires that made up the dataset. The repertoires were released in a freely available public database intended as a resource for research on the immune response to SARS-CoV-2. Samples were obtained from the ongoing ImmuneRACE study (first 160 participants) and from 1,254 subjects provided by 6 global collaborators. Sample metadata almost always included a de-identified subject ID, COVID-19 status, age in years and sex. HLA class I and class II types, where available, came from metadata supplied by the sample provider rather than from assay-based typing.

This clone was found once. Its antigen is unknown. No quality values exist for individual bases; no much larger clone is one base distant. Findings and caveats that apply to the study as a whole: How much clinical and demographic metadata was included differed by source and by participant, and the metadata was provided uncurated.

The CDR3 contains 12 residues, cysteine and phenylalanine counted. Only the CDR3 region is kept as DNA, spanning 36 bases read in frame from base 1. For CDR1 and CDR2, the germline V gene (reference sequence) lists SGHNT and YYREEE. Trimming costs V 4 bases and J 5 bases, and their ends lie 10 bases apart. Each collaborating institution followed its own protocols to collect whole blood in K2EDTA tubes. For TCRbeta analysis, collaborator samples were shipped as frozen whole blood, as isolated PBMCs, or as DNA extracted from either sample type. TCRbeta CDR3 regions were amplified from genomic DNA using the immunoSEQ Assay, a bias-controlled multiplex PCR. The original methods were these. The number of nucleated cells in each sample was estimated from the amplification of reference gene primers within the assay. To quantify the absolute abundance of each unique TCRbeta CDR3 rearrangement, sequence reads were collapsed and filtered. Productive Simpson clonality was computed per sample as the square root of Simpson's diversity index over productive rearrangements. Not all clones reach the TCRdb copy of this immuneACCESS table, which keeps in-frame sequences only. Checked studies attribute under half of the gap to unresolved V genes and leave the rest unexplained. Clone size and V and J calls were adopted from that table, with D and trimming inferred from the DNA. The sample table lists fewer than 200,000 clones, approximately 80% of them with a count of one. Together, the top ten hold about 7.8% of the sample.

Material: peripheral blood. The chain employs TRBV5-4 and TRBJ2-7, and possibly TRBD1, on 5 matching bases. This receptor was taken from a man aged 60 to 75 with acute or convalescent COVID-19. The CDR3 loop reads CASSPDSDEQYF. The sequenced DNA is TGTGCCAGCAGCCCCGACAGCGACGAGCAGTACTTC.